This TCR beta chain was recorded in a study of blood T cell repertoires in COVID-19. Looking at the study overall: The analysed material was cDNA or gDNA that came from T cells, B-cell-depleted T cells, or PBMCs.

The CDR3 covers 15 residues. Germline CDR1 reads SGHKS; CDR2 reads YYEKEE (reference sequence). V shed 4 bases, J shed 5 bases, and the junction held 10 bases outside the gene matches. This clone was observed a single time. Participants came from under 30 US areas, aged about 18 to 95 years. Cohort 3 donors counted as recovered after two negative PCRs, clearance, or resolved symptoms. Profiled with immunoSEQ multiplex PCR; TCRdb holds only in-frame clones, not every one. Counted here are more than 200,000 clones, more than 85% occurring once; the ten biggest clones make up approximately 4.1%. The rearrangement links TRBV5-5 to TRBJ1-1; 8 bases match TRBD1. The source material was PBMCs or T cells enriched from blood (not recorded which). This receptor was obtained from a woman in her 30s who had recovered from COVID-19. CDR3 in DNA: TGTGCCAGCAGCGAAGGACAGGGATGGGGAACTGAAGCTTTCTTT. It translates to CASSEGQGWGTEAFF.